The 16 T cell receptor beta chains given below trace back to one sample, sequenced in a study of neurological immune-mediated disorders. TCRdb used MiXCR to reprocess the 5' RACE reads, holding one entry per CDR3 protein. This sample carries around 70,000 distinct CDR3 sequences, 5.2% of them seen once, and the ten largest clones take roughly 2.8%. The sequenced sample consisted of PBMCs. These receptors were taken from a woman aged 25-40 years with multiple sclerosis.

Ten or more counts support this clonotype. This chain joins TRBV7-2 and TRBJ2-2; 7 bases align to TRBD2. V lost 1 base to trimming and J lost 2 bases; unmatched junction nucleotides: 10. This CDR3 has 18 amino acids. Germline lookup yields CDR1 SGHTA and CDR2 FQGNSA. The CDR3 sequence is CASSLVFGQRGNTGELFF. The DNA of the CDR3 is TGTGCCAGCAGCTTAGTTTTCGGCCAGCGGGGAAACACCGGGGAGCTGTTTTTT.

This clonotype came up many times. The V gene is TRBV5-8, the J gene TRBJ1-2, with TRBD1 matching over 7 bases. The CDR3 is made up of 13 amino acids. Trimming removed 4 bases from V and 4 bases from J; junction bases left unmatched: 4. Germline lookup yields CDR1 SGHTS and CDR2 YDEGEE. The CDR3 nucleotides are TGTGCCAGCAGCCCGGACAGGACCTATGGCTACACCTTC. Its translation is CASSPDRTYGYTF. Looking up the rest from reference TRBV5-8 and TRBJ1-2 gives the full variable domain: EAGVTQSPTHLIKTRGQQATLRCSPISGHTSVYWYQQALGLGLQFLLWYDEGEERNRGNFPPRFSGRQFPNYSSELNVNALELEDSALYLCASSPDRTYGYTFGSGTRLTVV.

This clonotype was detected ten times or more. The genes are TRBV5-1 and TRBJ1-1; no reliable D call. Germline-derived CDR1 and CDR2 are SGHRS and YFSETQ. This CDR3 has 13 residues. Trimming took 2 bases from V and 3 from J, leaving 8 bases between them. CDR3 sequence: CASSFKVDTEAFF. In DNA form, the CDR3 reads TGCGCCAGCAGCTTTAAGGTCGACACTGAAGCTTTCTTT.

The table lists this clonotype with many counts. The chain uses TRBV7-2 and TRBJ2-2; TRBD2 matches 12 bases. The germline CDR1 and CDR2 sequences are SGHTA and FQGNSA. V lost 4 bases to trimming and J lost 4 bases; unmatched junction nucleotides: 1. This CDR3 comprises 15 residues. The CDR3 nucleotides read TGTGCCAGCAGCTCTAGCGGGGGGGCCACCGGGGAGCTGTTTTTT. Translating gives CASSSSGGATGELFF.

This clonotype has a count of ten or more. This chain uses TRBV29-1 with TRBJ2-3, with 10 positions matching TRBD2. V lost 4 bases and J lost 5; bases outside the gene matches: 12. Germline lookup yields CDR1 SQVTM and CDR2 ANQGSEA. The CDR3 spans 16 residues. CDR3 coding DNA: TGCAGCGTTGGCCGCCGGCTAGCGGGGGCGGAAGATACGCAGTATTTT. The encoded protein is CSVGRRLAGAEDTQYF.

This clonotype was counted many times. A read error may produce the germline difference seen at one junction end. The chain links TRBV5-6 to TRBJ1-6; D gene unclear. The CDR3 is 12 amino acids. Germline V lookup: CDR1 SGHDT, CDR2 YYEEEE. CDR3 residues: CASTGLGSPLNF. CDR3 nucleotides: TGTGCCAGCACCGGACTAGGCTCACCCCTCAACTTT.

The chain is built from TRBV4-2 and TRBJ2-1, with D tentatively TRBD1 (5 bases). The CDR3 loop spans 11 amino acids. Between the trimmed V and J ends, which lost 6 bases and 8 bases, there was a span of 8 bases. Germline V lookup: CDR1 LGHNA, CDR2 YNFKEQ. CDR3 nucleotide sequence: TGTGCCAGCAGAAAAGGGGATGAGCAGTTCTTC. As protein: CASRKGDEQFF.

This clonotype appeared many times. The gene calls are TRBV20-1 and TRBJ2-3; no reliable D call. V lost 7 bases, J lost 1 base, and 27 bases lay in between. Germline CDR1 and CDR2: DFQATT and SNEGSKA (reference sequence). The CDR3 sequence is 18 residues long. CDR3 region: CSVPGGPTGALRTDTQYF. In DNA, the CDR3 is TGCAGTGTCCCAGGCGGACCAACCGGAGCCTTACGCACAGATACGCAGTATTTT.

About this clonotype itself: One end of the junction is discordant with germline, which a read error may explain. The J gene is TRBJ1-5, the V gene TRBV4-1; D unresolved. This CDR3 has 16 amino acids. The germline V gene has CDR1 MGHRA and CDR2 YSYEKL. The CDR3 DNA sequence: TGCGCCAGCAGCCAAGATTTTGTGGGTAGCAATCAGCCCCAGAATTTT. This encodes CASSQDFVGSNQPQNF.

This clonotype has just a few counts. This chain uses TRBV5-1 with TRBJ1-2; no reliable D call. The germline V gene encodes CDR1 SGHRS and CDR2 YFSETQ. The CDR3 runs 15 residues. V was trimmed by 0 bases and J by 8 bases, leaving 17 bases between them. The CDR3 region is CASSLADPQFFGYTF. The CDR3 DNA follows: TGCGCCAGCAGCTTGGCCGACCCCCAGTTCTTCGGCTACACCTTC.

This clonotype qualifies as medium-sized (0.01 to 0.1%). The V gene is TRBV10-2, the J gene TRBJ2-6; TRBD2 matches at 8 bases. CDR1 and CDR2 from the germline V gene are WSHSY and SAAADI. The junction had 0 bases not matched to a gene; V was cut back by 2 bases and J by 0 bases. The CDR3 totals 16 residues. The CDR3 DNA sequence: TGCGCCAGCAGTGAGGCGGGGGGCTCTGGGGCCAACGTCCTGACTTTC. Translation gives CASSEAGGSGANVLTF.

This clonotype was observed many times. In DNA, the CDR3 is TGTGCCAGCAGGGACAGGCCCTTCTCTGGAAACACCATATATTTT. Translating it yields CASRDRPFSGNTIYF. The chain has TRBV6-5 and TRBJ1-3; 7 nucleotides agree with TRBD1. This CDR3 has 15 residues. V shed 6 bases, J shed 0 bases, and the junction held 5 bases outside the gene matches. The germline V gene encodes CDR1 MNHEY and CDR2 SVGAGI.

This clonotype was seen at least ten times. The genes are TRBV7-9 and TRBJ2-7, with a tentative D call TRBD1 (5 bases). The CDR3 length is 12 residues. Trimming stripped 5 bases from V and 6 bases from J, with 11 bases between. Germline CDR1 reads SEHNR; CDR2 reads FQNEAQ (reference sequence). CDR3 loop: CASSPTGREQYF. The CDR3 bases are TGTGCCAGCAGCCCCACAGGCCGCGAGCAGTACTTC.

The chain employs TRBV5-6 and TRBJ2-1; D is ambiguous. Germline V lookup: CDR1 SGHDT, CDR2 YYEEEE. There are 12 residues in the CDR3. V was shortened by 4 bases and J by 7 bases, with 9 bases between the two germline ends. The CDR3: CASSQIRNEQFF. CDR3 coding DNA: TGTGCCAGCAGCCAAATCAGAAATGAGCAGTTCTTC.

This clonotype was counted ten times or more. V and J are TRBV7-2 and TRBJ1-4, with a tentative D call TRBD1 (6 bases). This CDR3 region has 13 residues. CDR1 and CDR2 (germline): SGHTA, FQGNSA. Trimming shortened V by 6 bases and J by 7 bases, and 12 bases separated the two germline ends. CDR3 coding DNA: TGTGCCAGCAGTACAGGGTTGGGTGAAAAACTGTTTTTT. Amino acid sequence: CASSTGLGEKLFF.

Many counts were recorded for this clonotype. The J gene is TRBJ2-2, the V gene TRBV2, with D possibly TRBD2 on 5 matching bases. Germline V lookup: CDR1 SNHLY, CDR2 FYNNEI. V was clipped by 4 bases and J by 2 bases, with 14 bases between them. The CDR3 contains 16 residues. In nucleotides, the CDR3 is TGTGCCAGCAGTGGGGAGAGCCCGTACAACACCGGGGAGCTGTTTTTT. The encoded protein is CASSGESPYNTGELFF. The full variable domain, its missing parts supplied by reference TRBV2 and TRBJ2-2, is EPEVTQTPSHQVTQMGQEVILRCVPISNHLYFYWYRQILGQKVEFLVSFYNNEISEKSEIFDDQFSVERPDGSNFTLKIRSTKLEDSAMYFCASSGESPYNTGELFFGEGSRLTVL.